This TCR beta chain was sequenced during a study of blood T cell repertoires in COVID-19. Study summary: Both acute and convalescent COVID-19 samples were obtained from the United States, Italy and Spain. PBMCs, B-cell-depleted T cells, or T cells provided the cDNA or gDNA that made up the material.

The junction had 4 bases not matched to a gene; V was cut back by 2 bases and J by 8 bases. Per germline, CDR1 MRHNA and CDR2 SNTAGT. This CDR3 has 14 amino acids. Authors' methods: Amplified reference gene primers provided the basis for estimating nucleated cell counts. Here immunoSEQ multiplex PCR was the method, and the copy in TCRdb shows in-frame clones only, minus some. The V and J calls and clone size were taken over from that table, and D and trimming were inferred from the DNA. The sample lists about 240,000 clones, roughly 87% seen once, with just over 7% in the top ten. The specimen sequenced was peripheral blood. This chain connects TRBV6-4 to TRBJ2-1; 9 nucleotides match TRBD2. The sequence came from a man aged 55 to 70 who had recovered from COVID-19. In DNA, the CDR3 is TGTGCCAGCAGTGACGGCGCTAGCGGGGATGAGCAGTTCTTC. It is translated as CASSDGASGDEQFF.